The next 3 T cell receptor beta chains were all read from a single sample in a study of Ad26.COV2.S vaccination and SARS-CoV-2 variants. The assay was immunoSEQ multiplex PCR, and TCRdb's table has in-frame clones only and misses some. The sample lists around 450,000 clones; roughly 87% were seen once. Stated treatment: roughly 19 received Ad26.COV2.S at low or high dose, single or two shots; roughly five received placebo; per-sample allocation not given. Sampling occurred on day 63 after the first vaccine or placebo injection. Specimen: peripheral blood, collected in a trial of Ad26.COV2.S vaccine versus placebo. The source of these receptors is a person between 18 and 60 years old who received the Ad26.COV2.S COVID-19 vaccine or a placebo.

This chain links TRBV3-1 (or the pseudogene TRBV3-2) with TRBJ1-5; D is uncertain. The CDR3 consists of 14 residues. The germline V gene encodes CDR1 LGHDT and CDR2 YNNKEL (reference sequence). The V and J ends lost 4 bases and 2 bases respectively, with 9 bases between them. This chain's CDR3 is CASSPGIGNQPQHF. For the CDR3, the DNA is TGTGCCAGCAGCCCGGGGATAGGCAATCAGCCCCAGCATTTT.

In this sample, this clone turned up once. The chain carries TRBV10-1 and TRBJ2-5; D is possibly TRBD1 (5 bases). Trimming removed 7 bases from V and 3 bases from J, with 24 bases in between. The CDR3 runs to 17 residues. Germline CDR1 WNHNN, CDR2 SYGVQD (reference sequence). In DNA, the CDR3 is TGCGCCAGCAAAGGCGTTAGACAGAAGGTAAGGGAAGAGACCCAGTACTTC. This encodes CASKGVRQKVREETQYF.

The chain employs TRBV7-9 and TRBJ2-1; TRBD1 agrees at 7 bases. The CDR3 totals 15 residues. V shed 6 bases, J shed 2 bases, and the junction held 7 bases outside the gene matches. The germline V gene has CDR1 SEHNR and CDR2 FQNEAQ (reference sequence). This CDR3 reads CASSTPGQPYNEQFF. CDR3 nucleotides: TGTGCCAGCAGTACTCCGGGACAGCCCTACAATGAGCAGTTCTTC. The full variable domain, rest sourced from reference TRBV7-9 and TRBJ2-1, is DTGVSQNPRHKITKRGQNVTFRCDPISEHNRLYWYRQTLGQGPEFLTYFQNEAQLEKSRLLSDRFSAERPKGSFSTLEIQRTEQGDSAMYLCASSTPGQPYNEQFFGPGTRLTVL.